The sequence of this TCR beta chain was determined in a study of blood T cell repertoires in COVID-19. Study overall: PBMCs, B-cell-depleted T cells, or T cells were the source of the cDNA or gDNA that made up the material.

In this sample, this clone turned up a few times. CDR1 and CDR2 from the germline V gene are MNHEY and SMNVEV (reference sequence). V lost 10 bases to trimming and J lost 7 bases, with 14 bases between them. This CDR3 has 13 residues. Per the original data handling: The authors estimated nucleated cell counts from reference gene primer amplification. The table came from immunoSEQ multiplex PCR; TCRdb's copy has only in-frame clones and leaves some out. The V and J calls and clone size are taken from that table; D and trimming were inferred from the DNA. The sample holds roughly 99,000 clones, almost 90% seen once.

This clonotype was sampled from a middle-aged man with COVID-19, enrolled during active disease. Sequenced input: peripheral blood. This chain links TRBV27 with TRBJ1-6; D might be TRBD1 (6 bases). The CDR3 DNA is TGTGCCACCTCGGGACACGAAAATTCACCCCTCCACTTT. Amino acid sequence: CATSGHENSPLHF.